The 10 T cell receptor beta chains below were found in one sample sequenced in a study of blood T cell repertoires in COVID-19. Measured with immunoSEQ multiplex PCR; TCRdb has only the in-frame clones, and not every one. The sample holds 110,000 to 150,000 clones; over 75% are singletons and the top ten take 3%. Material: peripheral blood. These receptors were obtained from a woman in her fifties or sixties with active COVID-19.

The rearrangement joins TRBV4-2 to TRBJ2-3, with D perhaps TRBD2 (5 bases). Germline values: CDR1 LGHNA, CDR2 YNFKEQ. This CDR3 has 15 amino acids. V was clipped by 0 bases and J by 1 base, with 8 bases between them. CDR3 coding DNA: TGTGCCAGCAGCCAAGAGGTACTAGGCACAGATACGCAGTATTTT. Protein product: CASSQEVLGTDTQYF.

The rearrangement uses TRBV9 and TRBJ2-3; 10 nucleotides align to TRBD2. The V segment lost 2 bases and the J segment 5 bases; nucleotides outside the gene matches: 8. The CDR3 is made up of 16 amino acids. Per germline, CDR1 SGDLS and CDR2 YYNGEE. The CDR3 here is CASSVRAGGTGDTQYF. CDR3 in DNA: TGTGCCAGCAGCGTCCGAGCGGGAGGGACTGGAGATACGCAGTATTTT. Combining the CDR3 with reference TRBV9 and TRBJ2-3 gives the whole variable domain DSGVTQTPKHLITATGQRVTLRCSPRSGDLSVYWYQQSLDQGLQFLIQYYNGEERAKGNILERFSAQQFPDLHSELNLSSLELGDSALYFCASSVRAGGTGDTQYFGPGTRLTVL.

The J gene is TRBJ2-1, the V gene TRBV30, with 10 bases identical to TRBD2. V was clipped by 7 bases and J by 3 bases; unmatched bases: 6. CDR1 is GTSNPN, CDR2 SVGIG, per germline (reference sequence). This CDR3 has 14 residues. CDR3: CASLTSGNYNEQFF. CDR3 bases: TGTGCCTCACTAACTAGCGGGAACTACAATGAGCAGTTCTTC.

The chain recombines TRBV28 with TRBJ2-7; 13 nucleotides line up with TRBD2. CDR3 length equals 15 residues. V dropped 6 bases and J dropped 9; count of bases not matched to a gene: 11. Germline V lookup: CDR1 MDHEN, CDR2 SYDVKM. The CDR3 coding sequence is TGTGCCAGCAGGGCGCCGGGACTAGCGGGACGAGGGCAGTACTTC. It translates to CASRAPGLAGRGQYF.

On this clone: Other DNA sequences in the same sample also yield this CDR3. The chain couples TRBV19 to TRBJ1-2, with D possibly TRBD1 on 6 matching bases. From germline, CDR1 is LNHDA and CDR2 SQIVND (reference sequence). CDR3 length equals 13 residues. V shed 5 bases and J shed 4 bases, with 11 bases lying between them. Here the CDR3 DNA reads TGTGCCAGTAGTCCACAGGGCTTCTATGGCTACACCTTC. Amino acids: CASSPQGFYGYTF.

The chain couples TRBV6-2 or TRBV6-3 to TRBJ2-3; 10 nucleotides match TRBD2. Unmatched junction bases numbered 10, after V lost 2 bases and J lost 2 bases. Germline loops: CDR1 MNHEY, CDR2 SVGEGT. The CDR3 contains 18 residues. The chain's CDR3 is CASSYPAGGPVITDTQYF. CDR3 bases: TGTGCCAGCAGTTACCCAGCGGGAGGGCCGGTGATCACAGATACGCAGTATTTT.

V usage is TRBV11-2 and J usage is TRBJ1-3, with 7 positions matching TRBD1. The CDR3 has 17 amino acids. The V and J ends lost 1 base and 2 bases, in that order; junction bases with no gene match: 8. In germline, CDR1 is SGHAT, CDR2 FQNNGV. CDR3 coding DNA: TGTGCCAGCAGCTTAGTGGCCGGGACAGCCACTGGAAACACCATATATTTT. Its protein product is CASSLVAGTATGNTIYF. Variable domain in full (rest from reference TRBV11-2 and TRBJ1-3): EAGVAQSPRYKIIEKRQSVAFWCNPISGHATLYWYQQILGQGPKLLIQFQNNGVVDDSQLPKDRFSAERLKGVDSTLKIQPAKLEDSAVYLCASSLVAGTATGNTIYFGEGSWLTVV.

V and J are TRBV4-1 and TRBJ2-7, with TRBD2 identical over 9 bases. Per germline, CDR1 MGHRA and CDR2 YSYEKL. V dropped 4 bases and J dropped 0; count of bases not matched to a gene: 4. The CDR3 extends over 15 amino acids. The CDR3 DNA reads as TGCGCCAGCAGCCCACCGGGACTAGCCTCCTACGAGCAGTACTTC. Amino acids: CASSPPGLASYEQYF.

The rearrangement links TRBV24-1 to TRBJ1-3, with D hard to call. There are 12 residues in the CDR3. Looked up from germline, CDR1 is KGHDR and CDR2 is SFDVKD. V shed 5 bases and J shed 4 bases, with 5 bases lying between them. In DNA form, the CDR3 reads TGTGCCACCAGTGGAGGCGGAAACACCATATATTTT. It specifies CATSGGGNTIYF.

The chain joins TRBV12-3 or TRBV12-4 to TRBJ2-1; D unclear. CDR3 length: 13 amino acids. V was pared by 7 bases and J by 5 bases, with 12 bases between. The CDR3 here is CASMILVNNEQFF. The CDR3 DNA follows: TGTGCCAGCATGATCCTAGTTAACAATGAGCAGTTCTTC.